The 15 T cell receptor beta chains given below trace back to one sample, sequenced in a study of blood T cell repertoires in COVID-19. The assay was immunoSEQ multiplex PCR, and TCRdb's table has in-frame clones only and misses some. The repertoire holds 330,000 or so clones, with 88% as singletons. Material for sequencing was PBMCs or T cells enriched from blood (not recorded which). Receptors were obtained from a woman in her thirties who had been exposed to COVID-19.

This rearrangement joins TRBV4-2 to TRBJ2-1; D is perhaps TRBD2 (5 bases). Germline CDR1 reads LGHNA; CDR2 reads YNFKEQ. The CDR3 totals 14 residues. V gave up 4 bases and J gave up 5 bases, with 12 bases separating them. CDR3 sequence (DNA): TGTGCCAGCAGCCCCATGGAGGCCAACAATGAGCAGTTCTTC. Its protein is CASSPMEANNEQFF.

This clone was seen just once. The CDR3 sequence is CATSALGGTSNEQFF. The CDR3 DNA sequence: TGTGCCACCAGTGCTCTGGGCGGGACTAGCAATGAGCAGTTCTTC. The rearrangement uses TRBV24-1 and TRBJ2-1; TRBD2 matches at 8 bases. Germline CDR1 is KGHDR and CDR2 is SFDVKD. The CDR3 has 15 residues. Unmatched junction bases numbered 8, after V lost 5 bases and J lost 6 bases.

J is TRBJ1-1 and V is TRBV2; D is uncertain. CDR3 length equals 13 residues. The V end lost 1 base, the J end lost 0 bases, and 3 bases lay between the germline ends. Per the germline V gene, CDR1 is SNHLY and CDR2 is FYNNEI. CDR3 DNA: TGTGCCAGCAGTGAAGAGCTGAACACTGAAGCTTTCTTT. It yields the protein CASSEELNTEAFF.

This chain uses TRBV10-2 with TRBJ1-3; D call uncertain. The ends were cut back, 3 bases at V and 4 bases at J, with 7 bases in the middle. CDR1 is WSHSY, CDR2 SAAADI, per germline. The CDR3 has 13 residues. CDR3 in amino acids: CASSELAGNTIYF. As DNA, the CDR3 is TGCGCCAGCAGTGAACTTGCGGGAAACACCATATATTTT.

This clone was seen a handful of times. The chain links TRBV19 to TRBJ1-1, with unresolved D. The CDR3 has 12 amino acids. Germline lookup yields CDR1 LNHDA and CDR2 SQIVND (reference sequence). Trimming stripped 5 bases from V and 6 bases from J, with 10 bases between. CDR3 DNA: TGTGCCAGTAGTCCCCCCGGGTCTGAAGCTTTCTTT. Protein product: CASSPPGSEAFF.

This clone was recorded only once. In DNA, the CDR3 is TGTGCCAGCAGTGAAAAGGAGGTAGGCGGGCAGTTCTTC. It specifies CASSEKEVGGQFF. The chain carries TRBV6-1 and TRBJ2-1; D may be TRBD2 (5 bases). CDR1 and CDR2 (germline): MNHNS, SASEGT. The length of the CDR3 is 13 residues. The V end lost 2 bases, the J end lost 12 bases, and 14 bases lay between the germline ends.

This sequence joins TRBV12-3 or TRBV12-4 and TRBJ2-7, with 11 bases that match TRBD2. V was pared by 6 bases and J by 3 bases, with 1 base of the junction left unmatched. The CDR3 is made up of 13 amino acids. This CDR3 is CASSGTSGYEQYF. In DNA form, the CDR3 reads TGTGCCAGCAGCGGGACTAGCGGCTACGAGCAGTACTTC.

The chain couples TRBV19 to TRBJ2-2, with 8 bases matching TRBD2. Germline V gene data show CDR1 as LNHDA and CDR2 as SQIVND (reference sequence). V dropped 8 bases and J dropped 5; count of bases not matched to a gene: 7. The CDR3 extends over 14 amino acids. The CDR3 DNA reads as TGTGCCAGTTCCGGGAGGGCCTTTACCGGGGAGCTGTTTTTT. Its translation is CASSGRAFTGELFF.

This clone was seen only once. CDR3 sequence reads: CATSSATPLVGYNEQFF. For the CDR3, the DNA is TGTGCCACCAGCAGTGCCACCCCTCTAGTTGGCTACAATGAGCAGTTCTTC. The gene calls are TRBV15 and TRBJ2-1; D uncertain. V dropped 3 bases and J dropped 3 bases, with 18 bases sitting between them. The germline V gene encodes CDR1 LNHNV and CDR2 YYDKDF (reference sequence). This CDR3 has 17 amino acids.

CDR3 nucleotide sequence: TGTGCCTGGAGTGATGGACAGGTAGCTCAGCCCCAGCATTTT. Protein sequence: CAWSDGQVAQPQHF. The V gene is TRBV30, the J gene TRBJ1-5; 7 bases align to TRBD1. The CDR3 is made up of 14 amino acids. The V gene end was trimmed by 1 base and the J gene end by 6 bases; junction bases not matched to a gene: 6. Germline assignment: CDR1 GTSNPN and CDR2 SVGIG (reference sequence). The full variable domain, its missing parts supplied by reference TRBV30 and TRBJ1-5, is SQTIHQWPATLVQPVGSPLSLECTVEGTSNPNLYWYRQAAGRGLQLLFYSVGIGQISSEVPQNLSASRPQDRQFILSSKKLLLSDSGFYLCAWSDGQVAQPQHFGDGTRLSIL.

CDR3 nucleotides: TGTGCCAGCAGCCCGGGACAGGTAAACACTGAAGCTTTCTTT. Translating gives CASSPGQVNTEAFF. The chain employs TRBV28 and TRBJ1-1, with 8 bases lining up with TRBD1. With 6 bases clipped from V and 2 bases from J, the junction kept 5 bases outside the gene matches. The CDR3 spans 14 residues. The germline V gene encodes CDR1 MDHEN and CDR2 SYDVKM.

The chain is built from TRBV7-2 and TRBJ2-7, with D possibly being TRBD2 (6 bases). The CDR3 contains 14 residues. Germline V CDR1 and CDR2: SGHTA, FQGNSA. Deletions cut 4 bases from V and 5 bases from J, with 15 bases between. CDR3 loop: CASSSSSDINEQYF. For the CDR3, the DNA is TGTGCCAGCAGCTCATCTAGCGATATAAACGAGCAGTACTTC. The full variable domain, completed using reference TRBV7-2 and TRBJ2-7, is GAGVSQSPSNKVTEKGKDVELRCDPISGHTALYWYRQSLGQGLEFLIYFQGNSAPDKSGLPSDRFSAERTGGSVSTLTIQRTQQEDSAVYLCASSSSSDINEQYFGPGTRLTVT.

The CDR3 region has the DNA TGTGCCAGCACCATATCGGGGGTTGCCTACAATGAGCAGTTCTTC. The encoded protein is CASTISGVAYNEQFF. The rearrangement joins TRBV28 to TRBJ2-1; weak D call: TRBD2 (6 bases). Between the trimmed V and J ends, which lost 7 bases and 2 bases, there was a span of 15 bases. Germline CDR1 and CDR2: MDHEN and SYDVKM. The CDR3 is made up of 15 amino acids.

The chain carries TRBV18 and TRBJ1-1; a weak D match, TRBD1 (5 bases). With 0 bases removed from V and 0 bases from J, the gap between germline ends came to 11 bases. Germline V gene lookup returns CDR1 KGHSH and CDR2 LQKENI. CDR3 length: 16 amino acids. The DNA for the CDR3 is TGTGCCAGCTCACCACCGTCAGGGCAGTTGAACACTGAAGCTTTCTTT. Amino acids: CASSPPSGQLNTEAFF.

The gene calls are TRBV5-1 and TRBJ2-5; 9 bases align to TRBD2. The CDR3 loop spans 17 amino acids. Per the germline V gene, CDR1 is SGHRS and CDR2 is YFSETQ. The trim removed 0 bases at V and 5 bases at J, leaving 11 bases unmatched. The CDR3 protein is CASSLVGEAGGGETQYF. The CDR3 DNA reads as TGCGCCAGCAGCTTGGTAGGCGAAGCGGGAGGAGGGGAGACCCAGTACTTC. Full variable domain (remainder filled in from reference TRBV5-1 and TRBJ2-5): KAGVTQTPRYLIKTRGQQVTLSCSPISGHRSVSWYQQTPGQGLQFLFEYFSETQRNKGNFPGRFSGRQFSNSRSEMNVSTLELGDSALYLCASSLVGEAGGGETQYFGPGTRLLVL.